Detailed here is one T cell receptor beta chain. Its antigen is still unknown. Sequencing libraries made from TCR beta cDNA carried unique molecular identifiers. TCRdb reprocessed the PCR reads via MiXCR and lists one record per CDR3 protein. The data contain some 700,000 distinct CDR3 sequences, around 64% of them singletons. The data were taken from a study of post-analysis software for immune sequencing data. General observations from the study: Diversity measured as normalized Chao1 was significantly lower in multiple sclerosis patients than in controls. Strong co-clustering by F measure was seen for same-batch samples.

The sequenced material came from blood. This sequence was found in a girl aged 2 to 10 with multiple sclerosis.

DNA for the CDR3: TGTGCCAGCAGTGCCACTACAGGGGACGGACCGGGGGAGCTGTTTTTT. Its protein is CASSATTGDGPGELFF. V usage is TRBV12-3 or TRBV12-4 and J usage is TRBJ2-2; TRBD1 agrees at 7 bases. Trimming at V came to 5 bases and at J to 8 bases, leaving 14 bases not matched to a gene. The CDR3 loop spans 16 amino acids.